These 21 T cell receptor beta chains were all obtained from the same sample, sequenced in a study of T cells in Graves' hyperthyroidism and ophthalmopathy. Regions amplified from RNA transcripts were the TCR beta CDR3 regions. Carried out on the TCR CDR3, a first-round RT-PCR used the HTBI primer set. TCRdb called the multiplex PCR reads again in MiXCR, with one record for every CDR3 protein. Of some 370,000 distinct CDR3 sequences in the sample, roughly 15% were seen once. The sequenced sample consisted of blood. The source of these receptors is a woman aged 25 to 39 with Graves' hyperthyroidism that later progressed to Graves' ophthalmopathy.

This clonotype has a handful of counts. The J gene is TRBJ2-7, the V gene TRBV18; 7 positions match TRBD1. The CDR3 consists of 14 residues. CDR1 KGHSH and CDR2 LQKENI come from the germline V gene. The J segment lost 3 bases and the V segment lost 0 bases, leaving 2 bases of the junction unmatched. In DNA, the CDR3 is TGTGCCAGCTCACCACCGAACAGGGGCTACGAGCAGTACTTC. Its translation is CASSPPNRGYEQYF.

This clonotype was seen repeatedly, ten times or more. The chain joins TRBV29-1 to TRBJ2-5; perhaps TRBD1 as D (6 bases). This CDR3 contains 15 residues. Per germline, CDR1 SQVTM and CDR2 ANQGSEA. The V and J ends lost 6 bases and 0 bases respectively, with 17 bases between them. The CDR3 is CSVAGTFQYQETQYF. The DNA for the CDR3 is TGCAGCGTCGCCGGGACATTCCAGTACCAAGAGACCCAGTACTTC.

This chain connects TRBV19 to TRBJ2-4; TRBD1 might be the D (6 bases). Deletions cut 6 bases from V and 0 bases from J, with 18 bases between. This CDR3 comprises 17 residues. Germline V gene data show CDR1 as LNHDA and CDR2 as SQIVND (reference sequence). CDR3 nucleotide sequence: TGTGCCAGTAGCCAACCGTGGGACAAATTAGCCAAAAACATTCAGTACTTC. Its protein product is CASSQPWDKLAKNIQYF.

V is TRBV30 and J is TRBJ2-6; D is perhaps TRBD2 (6 bases). The length of the CDR3 is 14 residues. The germline CDR1 and CDR2 sequences are GTSNPN and SVGIG (reference sequence). The ends were cut back, 8 bases at V and 2 bases at J, with 13 bases in the middle. DNA of the CDR3: TGTGCCGCCACCAGGGAGGCTGGGGCCAACGTCCTGACTTTC. It codes for CAATREAGANVLTF.

This clonotype was recorded a few times. A much larger clone lies a single base off, so this may be a read error. The V call is TRBV27, the J call TRBJ1-2; D gene ambiguous. The germline V and J ends were trimmed by 6 bases and 4 bases, with 12 bases remaining between them. CDR3 length: 13 residues. The germline CDR1 and CDR2 sequences are MNHEY and SMNVEV (reference sequence). DNA of the CDR3: TGTGCCAGCAGCCTACGTGCAGGCTATGGCTACACCTTC. Translation: CASSLRAGYGYTF.

This clonotype was seen a few times. The chain uses TRBV7-9 and TRBJ2-7, with D possibly being TRBD1 (6 bases). Germline V gene sequence: CDR1 SEHNR, CDR2 FQNEAQ (reference sequence). The CDR3 loop spans 15 amino acids. V was cut by 5 bases and J by 7 bases, with 21 bases left in between. The CDR3 loop is CASSQSQTGRQEQYF. CDR3 DNA: TGTGCCAGCAGCCAATCCCAGACAGGACGGCAAGAGCAGTACTTC.

This clonotype occurred many times. The J gene is TRBJ2-1, the V gene TRBV5-1; weak D call: TRBD1 (6 bases). CDR3 length: 17 amino acids. V was pared by 1 base and J by 4 bases, with 18 bases between. The germline gives CDR1 SGHRS, CDR2 YFSETQ. The CDR3 DNA sequence: TGCGCCAGCAGCTTGACCCTATTGGACAGCCTATACAATGAGCAGTTCTTC. Its protein is CASSLTLLDSLYNEQFF.

This clonotype was seen a single time. In DNA, the CDR3 is TGTGCCAGTAGTCCCGCGGTGGGAGACACTGAAGCTTTCTTT. Protein sequence: CASSPAVGDTEAFF. The chain uses TRBV19 and TRBJ1-1; D remains unclear. CDR1 is LNHDA and CDR2 is SQIVND in the germline V gene (reference sequence). The CDR3 is 14 residues long. V dropped 5 bases and J dropped 3 bases, with 13 bases sitting between them.

Here the CDR3 reads CASRDASGKLAETQYF. CDR3 DNA sequence: TGTGCCAGCAGGGACGCTAGCGGGAAACTCGCGGAGACCCAGTACTTC. The chain links TRBV2 to TRBJ2-5; 9 bases line up with TRBD2. J lost 5 bases, V lost 6 bases, and 13 bases had no gene match. The CDR3 contains 16 residues. Germline V gene lookup returns CDR1 SNHLY and CDR2 FYNNEI.

The table lists this clonotype with many counts. CDR3 sequence (DNA): TGTGCCAGCAGCTTAGGCGCACAAACCAATGAGCAGTTCTTC. Protein sequence: CASSLGAQTNEQFF. V and J are TRBV7-6 and TRBJ2-1, with no clear D. CDR1 SGHVS and CDR2 FNYEAQ come from the germline V gene. The ends were cut back, 1 base at V and 6 bases at J, with 10 bases in the middle. The CDR3 sequence is 14 residues long.

This clonotype was recorded at least ten times. The chain joins TRBV11-2 to TRBJ2-7; D gene unclear. Germline assignment: CDR1 SGHAT and CDR2 FQNNGV. Trimming removed 5 bases at V and 3 bases at J, with 8 bases between. CDR3 length: 12 residues. The CDR3, as DNA: TGTGCCAGCAGCACCCTCAGCTACGAGCAGTACTTC. Translated, it gives CASSTLSYEQYF.

This clonotype was detected ten times or more. The V and J genes are TRBV24-1 and TRBJ2-3; 8 bases align to TRBD1. CDR1 is KGHDR, CDR2 SFDVKD, per germline. The trim removed 0 bases at V and 4 bases at J, leaving 11 bases unmatched. This CDR3 comprises 18 residues. CDR3 DNA sequence: TGTGCCACCAGTGATTTGCGGGCAGGGGGCAGCTTGTCAGATACGCAGTATTTT. This gives the protein CATSDLRAGGSLSDTQYF.

This clonotype has ten or more counts. The rearrangement links TRBV5-6 to TRBJ2-5, with D perhaps matching TRBD2 (7 bases). Germline V gene sequence: CDR1 SGHDT, CDR2 YYEEEE. With 4 bases removed from V and 5 bases from J, the gap between germline ends came to 24 bases. The CDR3 extends over 17 amino acids. Written as DNA, the CDR3 is TGTGCCAGCAGCCCCTCTCGGGGCGGGGGCCGATGGGAGACCCAGTACTTC. It yields the protein CASSPSRGGGRWETQYF.

The table lists this clonotype with many counts. The chain is built from TRBV4-1 and TRBJ2-7; a weak D match, TRBD1 (7 bases). This CDR3 has 14 residues. The germline gives CDR1 MGHRA, CDR2 YSYEKL. Trimming pared 4 bases from V and 4 bases from J, leaving 14 bases between. In DNA, the CDR3 is TGCGCCAGCAGCCCGGGGGCAGGGGGGTACGAGCAGTACTTC. Translating it yields CASSPGAGGYEQYF.

This clonotype appeared many times. In DNA, the CDR3 is TGTGCCAGCAGTAAGGGAACATACGCAGGGGCCAACGTCCTGACTTTC. It is translated as CASSKGTYAGANVLTF. The rearrangement joins TRBV6-1 to TRBJ2-6; D gene ambiguous. The CDR3 covers 16 residues. V gave up 5 bases and J gave up 4 bases, with 15 bases separating them. Germline CDR1 MNHNS, CDR2 SASEGT.

This clonotype was found many times. The rearrangement joins TRBV3-1 to TRBJ2-7; 8 nucleotides match TRBD2. The CDR3 extends over 15 amino acids. Germline V gene data show CDR1 as LGHDT and CDR2 as YNNKEL (reference sequence). The junction had 9 bases not matched to a gene; V was cut back by 4 bases and J by 4 bases. CDR3 protein: CASSPYSGSVYEQYF. In nucleotides, the CDR3 is TGTGCCAGCAGCCCATACAGCGGGAGTGTTTACGAGCAGTACTTC.

The gene calls are TRBV28 and TRBJ2-1, with 10 bases matching TRBD2. In germline, CDR1 is MDHEN, CDR2 SYDVKM. CDR3 length: 15 amino acids. Trimming took 6 bases from V and 8 from J; bases not matched to a gene: 10. The CDR3 coding sequence is TGTGCCAGCAGCTCCTATAGCGGGAGGATCGATGAGCAGTTCTTC. It translates to CASSSYSGRIDEQFF.

This clonotype was counted many times. The rearrangement uses TRBV20-1 and TRBJ2-7; D is undetermined. V lost 6 bases, J lost 5 bases, and 17 bases lay in between. CDR1 and CDR2 from the germline V gene are DFQATT and SNEGSKA (reference sequence). CDR3 length: 13 residues. For the CDR3, the DNA is TGCAGTGCCCCTCCCCGGCAGGCCCACGAGCAGTACTTC. Translated: CSAPPRQAHEQYF.

For this clonotype: A read error may produce the germline difference seen at one junction end. The gene calls are TRBV11-2 and TRBJ1-2; D remains ambiguous. Germline CDR1 and CDR2: SGHAT and FQNNGV. The CDR3 contains 14 residues. In nucleotides, the CDR3 is TGTGCCAGCAGCTTATTAGACGGAAACTATGGCTACGCCTTC. Protein product: CASSLLDGNYGYAF.

There are a few counts of this clonotype. The V gene is TRBV20-1, the J gene TRBJ1-3; D not certain. Germline CDR1 reads DFQATT; CDR2 reads SNEGSKA (reference sequence). This CDR3 has 15 amino acids. V gave up 1 base and J gave up 0 bases, with 10 bases separating them. The CDR3 coding sequence is TGCAGTGCTAGAGGTGGGCCGTACTCTGGAAACACCATATATTTT. Its translation: CSARGGPYSGNTIYF.

This chain joins TRBV12-3 or TRBV12-4 and TRBJ1-6; possibly TRBD1 for D (5 bases). V dropped 10 bases and J dropped 6 bases, with 16 bases sitting between them. The CDR3 spans 14 residues. CDR3 nucleotides: TGTGCCACCAACGGGGACGGAATTAATTCACCCCTCCACTTT. Its protein is CATNGDGINSPLHF.